The text below deals with one TCR beta chain. TCRdb's table, derived via immunoSEQ multiplex PCR, lists solely in-frame clones and lacks some. The sample shows 90,000 or so clones, around 86% of them seen only once. These data originate in a study of control samples from healthy donors and cancer patients. CDR1 is MNHEY and CDR2 is SMNVEV in the germline V gene (reference sequence). The V gene lost 7 bases and the J gene lost 9 bases, with 12 bases spanning the gap. The CDR3 has 11 residues. This clonotype was sampled from a woman in her forties or fifties in good health. The V call is TRBV27, the J call TRBJ2-5; D might be TRBD1 (6 bases). Sequences were obtained from blood. The CDR3 protein is CASKTKGAQYF. The CDR3 DNA is TGTGCCAGCAAAACAAAGGGGGCCCAGTACTTC.